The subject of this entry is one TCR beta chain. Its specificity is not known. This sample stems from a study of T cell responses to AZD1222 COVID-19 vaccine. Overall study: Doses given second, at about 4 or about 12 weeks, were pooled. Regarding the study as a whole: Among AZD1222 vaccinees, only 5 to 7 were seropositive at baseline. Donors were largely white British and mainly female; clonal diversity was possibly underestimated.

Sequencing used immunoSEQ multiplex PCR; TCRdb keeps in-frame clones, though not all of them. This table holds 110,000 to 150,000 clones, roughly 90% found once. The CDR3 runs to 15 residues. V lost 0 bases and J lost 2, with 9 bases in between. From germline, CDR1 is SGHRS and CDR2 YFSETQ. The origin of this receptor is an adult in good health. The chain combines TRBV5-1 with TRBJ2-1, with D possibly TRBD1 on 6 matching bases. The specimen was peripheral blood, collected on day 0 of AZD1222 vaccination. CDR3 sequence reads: CASSLDRVTYNEQFF. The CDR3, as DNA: TGCGCCAGCAGCTTGGACAGGGTTACCTACAATGAGCAGTTCTTC.